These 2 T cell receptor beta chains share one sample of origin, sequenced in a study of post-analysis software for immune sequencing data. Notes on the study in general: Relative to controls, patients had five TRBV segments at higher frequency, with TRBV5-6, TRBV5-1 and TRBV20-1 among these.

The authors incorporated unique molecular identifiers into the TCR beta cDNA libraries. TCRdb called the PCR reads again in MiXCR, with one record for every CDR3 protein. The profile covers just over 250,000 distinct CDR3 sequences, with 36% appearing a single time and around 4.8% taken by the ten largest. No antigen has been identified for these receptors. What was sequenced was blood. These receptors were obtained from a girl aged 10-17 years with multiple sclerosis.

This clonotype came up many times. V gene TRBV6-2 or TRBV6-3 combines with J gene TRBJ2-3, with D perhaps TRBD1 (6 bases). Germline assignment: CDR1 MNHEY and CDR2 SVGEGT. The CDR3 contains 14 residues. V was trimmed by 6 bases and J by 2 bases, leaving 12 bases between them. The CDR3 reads CASSTTGDTDTQYF. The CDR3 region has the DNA TGTGCCAGCAGCACGACAGGAGACACAGATACGCAGTATTTT.

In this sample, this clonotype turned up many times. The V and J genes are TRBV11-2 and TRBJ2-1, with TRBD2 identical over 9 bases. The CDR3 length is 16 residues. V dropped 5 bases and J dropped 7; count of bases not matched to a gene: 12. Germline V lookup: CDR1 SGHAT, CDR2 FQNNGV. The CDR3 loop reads CASSPIYSGGRNEQFF. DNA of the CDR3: TGTGCCAGCAGCCCTATTTATAGCGGGGGAAGGAATGAGCAGTTCTTC.